This T cell receptor (beta chain) was recovered during a study of tumor-infiltrating lymphocytes in primary liver carcinoma. Study details: Samples returned roughly 3.65 to 7.5 million productive TCRbeta reads, a yield that was similar across tissue types.

This CDR3 comprises 14 residues. CDR1 and CDR2 (germline): SGHTA, FQGNSA. Trimming stripped 3 bases from V and 10 bases from J, with 13 bases between. Between about 18 and 33 mg of unsorted bulk tissue served as the source from which RNA and DNA were co-extracted. Over 85% of the cells in every tumor sample were viable tumor cells. Total RNA amounting to 500 ng was the source from which TCR beta cDNA was made with a constant-region primer. Slightly modified ARM-PCR with three nested multiplex PCR rounds yielded TCR beta libraries. In the first two PCR rounds, TRBV1-TRBV30 forward primers were paired with a C-beta reverse primer, and each round lasted approximately 10 cycles. TCRdb analysed the multiplex PCR reads with MiXCR anew, one entry per CDR3 protein. The table includes tens of thousands of distinct CDR3 sequences, approximately 70% detected once. This clonotype was recorded a few times.

Input material: liver tumor tissue from sampling region 5. Described subset: tumor region T5, tumor centre. The TCR sequence derives from a man aged 35 to 55 with primary liver carcinoma and hepatitis B virus infection. The rearrangement joins TRBV7-2 to TRBJ1-6; D gene ambiguous. For the CDR3, the DNA is TGTGCCAGCAGCTTTTTTCGCACCGACTCACCCCTCCACTTT. Protein product: CASSFFRTDSPLHF. Full variable domain (remainder filled in from reference TRBV7-2 and TRBJ1-6): GAGVSQSPSNKVTEKGKDVELRCDPISGHTALYWYRQSLGQGLEFLIYFQGNSAPDKSGLPSDRFSAERTGGSVSTLTIQRTQQEDSAVYLCASSFFRTDSPLHFGNGTRLTVT.